The sample holds a few counts of the clone carrying this T cell receptor beta chain. The antigen is undetermined. This sample was taken from a study of CD8 T cells in ankylosing spondylitis. Whole-study results and caveats: Made up of fewer than ten highly homologous variants, a TCR beta motif appeared characteristic of ankylosing spondylitis blood.

Libraries for TCR beta were made by quantitative 5'-RACE with molecular barcodes. TCRdb called the 5' RACE reads again in MiXCR, with one record for every CDR3 protein. The table records about 440,000 distinct CDR3 sequences, roughly 17% of them present only once. Germline V lookup: CDR1 SGHRS, CDR2 YFSETQ. The CDR3 is 19 amino acids. The J segment lost 0 bases and the V segment lost 4 bases, leaving 16 bases of the junction unmatched. The clonotype was recovered from a male donor with ankylosing spondylitis. The rearrangement joins TRBV5-1 to TRBJ2-3, with TRBD2 matching over 8 bases. Sequencing was carried out using blood, either unsorted or a sorted T cell fraction (not recorded which). CDR3 sequence (DNA): TGCGCCAGCAGCACGAGACGGGGGGGAACCCTTAGTAGCACAGATACGCAGTATTTT. This gives the protein CASSTRRGGTLSSTDTQYF.